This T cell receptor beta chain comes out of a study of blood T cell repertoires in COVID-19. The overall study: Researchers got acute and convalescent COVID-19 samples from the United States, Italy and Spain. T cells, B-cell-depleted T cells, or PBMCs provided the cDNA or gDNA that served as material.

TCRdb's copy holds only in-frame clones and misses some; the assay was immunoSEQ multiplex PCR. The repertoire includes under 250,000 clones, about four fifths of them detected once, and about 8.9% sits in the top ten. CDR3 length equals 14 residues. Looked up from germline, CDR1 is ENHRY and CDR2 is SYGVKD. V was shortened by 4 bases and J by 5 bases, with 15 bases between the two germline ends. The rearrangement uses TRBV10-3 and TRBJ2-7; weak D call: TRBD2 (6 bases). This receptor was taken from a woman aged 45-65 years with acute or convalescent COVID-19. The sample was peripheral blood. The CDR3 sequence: CAISVTKPGDEQYF. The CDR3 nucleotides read TGTGCCATCAGTGTGACTAAACCGGGAGACGAGCAGTACTTC.